This TCR beta chain came from a study of T-cell reconstitution after alpha-beta-depleted transplantation in children. Preparation of the TCRbeta library used unique molecular identifiers. One entry per CDR3 protein results from TCRdb running MiXCR on the PCR reads. The sample contains 490,000 or so distinct CDR3 sequences, 8% to 11% of which appear only once. This TCR was sampled from a child aged 2 to 9 with inherited bone marrow failure, due to receive a stem cell transplant. The sequencing used PBMCs, collected before TCRalphabeta/CD19-depleted stem cell transplant.

The DNA of the CDR3 is TGTGCCAGCAGTTCCCCTACCCCTCACAGGTCTTGGGTAGACTACGAGCAGTACTTC. It yields the protein CASSSPTPHRSWVDYEQYF. The V gene is TRBV12-3 or TRBV12-4, the J gene TRBJ2-7; a possible D gene is TRBD1 (5 bases). CDR3 length equals 19 residues. V was pared by 4 bases and J by 3 bases, with 28 bases between.